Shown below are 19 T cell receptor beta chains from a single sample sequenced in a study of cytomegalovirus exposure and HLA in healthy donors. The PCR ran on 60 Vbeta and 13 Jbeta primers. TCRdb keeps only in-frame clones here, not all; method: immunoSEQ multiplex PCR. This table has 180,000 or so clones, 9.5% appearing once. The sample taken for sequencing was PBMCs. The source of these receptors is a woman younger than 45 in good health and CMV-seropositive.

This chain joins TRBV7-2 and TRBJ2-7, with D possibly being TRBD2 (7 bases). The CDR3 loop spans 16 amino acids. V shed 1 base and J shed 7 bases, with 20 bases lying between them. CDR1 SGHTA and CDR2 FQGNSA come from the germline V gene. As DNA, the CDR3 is TGTGCCAGCAGCTTAGGGGGGGGGACACGAGCAGGTGAGCAGTACTTC. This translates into CASSLGGGTRAGEQYF.

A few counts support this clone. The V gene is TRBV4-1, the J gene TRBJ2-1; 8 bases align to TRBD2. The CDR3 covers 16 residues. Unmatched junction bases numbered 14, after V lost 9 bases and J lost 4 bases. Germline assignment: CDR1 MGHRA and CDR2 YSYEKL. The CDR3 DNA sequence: TGCGCCAGGGGATCAGAGGGGACTAGGTGGTACAATGAGCAGTTCTTC. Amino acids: CARGSEGTRWYNEQFF.

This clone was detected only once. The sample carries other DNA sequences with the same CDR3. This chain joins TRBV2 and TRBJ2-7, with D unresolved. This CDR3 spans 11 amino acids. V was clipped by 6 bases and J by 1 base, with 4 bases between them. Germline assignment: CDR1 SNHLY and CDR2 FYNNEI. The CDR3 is CASSLSYEQYF. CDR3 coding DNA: TGTGCCAGCAGCCTATCCTACGAGCAGTACTTC.

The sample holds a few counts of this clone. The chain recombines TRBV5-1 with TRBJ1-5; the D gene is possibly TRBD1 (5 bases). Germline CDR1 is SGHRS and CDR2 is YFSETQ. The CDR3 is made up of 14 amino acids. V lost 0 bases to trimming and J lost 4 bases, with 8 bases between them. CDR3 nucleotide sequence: TGCGCCAGCAGCTTGGGACAGCCAAATCAGCCCCAGCATTTT. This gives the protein CASSLGQPNQPQHF.

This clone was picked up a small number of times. The CDR3 here is CASSPFGGGKNIQYF. The CDR3 region has the DNA TGTGCCAGCAGCCCTTTCGGGGGGGGCAAAAACATTCAGTACTTC. J is TRBJ2-4 and V is TRBV7-6; the match to TRBD2 covers 8 bases. The CDR3 totals 15 residues. With V trimmed by 5 bases and J by 3 bases, 6 bases remained unmatched. Looked up from germline, CDR1 is SGHVS and CDR2 is FNYEAQ.

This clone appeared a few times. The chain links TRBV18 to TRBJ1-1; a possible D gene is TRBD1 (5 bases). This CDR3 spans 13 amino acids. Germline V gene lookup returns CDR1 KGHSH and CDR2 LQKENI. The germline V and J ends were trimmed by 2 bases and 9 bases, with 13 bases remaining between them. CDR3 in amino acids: CASSPTREAKAFF. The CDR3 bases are TGTGCCAGCTCACCAACCAGGGAGGCTAAAGCTTTCTTT. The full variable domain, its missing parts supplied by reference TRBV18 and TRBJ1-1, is NAGVMQNPRHLVRRRGQEARLRCSPMKGHSHVYWYRQLPEEGLKFMVYLQKENIIDESGMPKERFSAEFPKEGPSILRIQQVVRGDSAAYFCASSPTREAKAFFGQGTRLTVV.

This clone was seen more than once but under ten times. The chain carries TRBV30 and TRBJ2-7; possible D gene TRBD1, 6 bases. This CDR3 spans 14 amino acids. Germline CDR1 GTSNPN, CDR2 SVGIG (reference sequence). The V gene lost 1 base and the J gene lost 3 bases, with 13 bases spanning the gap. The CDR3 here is CAWSGDRLNYEQYF. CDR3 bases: TGTGCCTGGAGTGGTGACAGGTTGAACTACGAGCAGTACTTC.

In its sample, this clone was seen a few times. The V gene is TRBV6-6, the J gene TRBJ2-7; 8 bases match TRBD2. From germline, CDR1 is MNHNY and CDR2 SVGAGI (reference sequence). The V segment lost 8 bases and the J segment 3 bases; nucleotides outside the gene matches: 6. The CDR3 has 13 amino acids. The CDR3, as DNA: TGTGCCAGCCAGCGGGAGTCGTTCTACGAGCAGTACTTC. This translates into CASQRESFYEQYF.

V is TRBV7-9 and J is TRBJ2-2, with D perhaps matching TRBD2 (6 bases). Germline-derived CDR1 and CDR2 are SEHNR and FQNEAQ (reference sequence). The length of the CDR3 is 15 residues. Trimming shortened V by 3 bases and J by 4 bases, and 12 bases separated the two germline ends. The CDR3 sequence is CASSFPQGGTGELFF. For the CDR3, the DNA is TGTGCCAGCAGCTTCCCCCAGGGAGGCACCGGGGAGCTGTTTTTT.

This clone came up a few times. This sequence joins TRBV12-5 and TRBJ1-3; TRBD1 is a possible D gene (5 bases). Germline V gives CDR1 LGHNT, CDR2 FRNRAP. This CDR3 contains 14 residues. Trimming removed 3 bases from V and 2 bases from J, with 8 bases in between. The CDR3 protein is CASGLGGAGNTIYF. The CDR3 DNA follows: TGTGCTAGTGGTTTAGGAGGGGCTGGAAACACCATATATTTT.

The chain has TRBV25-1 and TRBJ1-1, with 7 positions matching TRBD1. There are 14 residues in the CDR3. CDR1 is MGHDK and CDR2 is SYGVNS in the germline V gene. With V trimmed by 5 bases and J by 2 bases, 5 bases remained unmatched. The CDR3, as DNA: TGTGCCAGCAGTAAGGGGGCCGCCAACACTGAAGCTTTCTTT. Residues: CASSKGAANTEAFF.

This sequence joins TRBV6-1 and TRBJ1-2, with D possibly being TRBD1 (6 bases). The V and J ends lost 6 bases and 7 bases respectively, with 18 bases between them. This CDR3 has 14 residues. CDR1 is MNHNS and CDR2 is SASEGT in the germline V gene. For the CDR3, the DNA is TGTGCCAGCAGCGAGAGACAGGTTTTAGGTGGCTACACCTTC. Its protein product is CASSERQVLGGYTF.

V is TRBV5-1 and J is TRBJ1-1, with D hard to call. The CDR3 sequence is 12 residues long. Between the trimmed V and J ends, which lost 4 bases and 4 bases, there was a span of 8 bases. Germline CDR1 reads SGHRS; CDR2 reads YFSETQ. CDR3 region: CASSRRATEAFF. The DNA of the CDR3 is TGCGCCAGCAGCCGGAGGGCCACTGAAGCTTTCTTT.

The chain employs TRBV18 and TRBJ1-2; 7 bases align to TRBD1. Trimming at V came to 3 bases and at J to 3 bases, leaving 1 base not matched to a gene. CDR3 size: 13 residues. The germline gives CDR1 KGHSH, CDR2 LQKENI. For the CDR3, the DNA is TGTGCCAGCTCACCCAGGGGGGACTATGGCTACACCTTC. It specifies CASSPRGDYGYTF.

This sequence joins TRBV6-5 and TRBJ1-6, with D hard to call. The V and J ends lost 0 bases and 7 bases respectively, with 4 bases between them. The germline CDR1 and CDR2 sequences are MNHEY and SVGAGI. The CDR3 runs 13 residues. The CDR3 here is CASSYSGNSPLHF. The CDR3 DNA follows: TGTGCCAGCAGTTACTCCGGGAATTCACCCCTCCACTTT.

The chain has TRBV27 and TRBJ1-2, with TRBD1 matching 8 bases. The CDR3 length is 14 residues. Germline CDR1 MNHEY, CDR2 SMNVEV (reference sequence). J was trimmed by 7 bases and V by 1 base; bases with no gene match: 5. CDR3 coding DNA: TGTGCCAGCAGTTTATTTACAGGGGGTCCTGGCTACACCTTC. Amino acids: CASSLFTGGPGYTF.

The CDR3 sequence is CACNLAGGSREQFF. The CDR3 coding sequence is TGTGCCTGTAACCTAGCGGGAGGCTCCCGGGAGCAGTTCTTC. J is TRBJ2-1 and V is TRBV30; 11 bases fit TRBD2. The CDR3 has 14 residues. Trimming at V came to 6 bases and at J to 10 bases, leaving 11 bases not matched to a gene. From germline, CDR1 is GTSNPN and CDR2 SVGIG (reference sequence).

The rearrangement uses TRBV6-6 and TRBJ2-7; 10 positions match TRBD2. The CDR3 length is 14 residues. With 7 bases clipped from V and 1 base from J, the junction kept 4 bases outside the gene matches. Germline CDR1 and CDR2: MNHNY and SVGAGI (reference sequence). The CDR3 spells CASIPAGGSYEQYF. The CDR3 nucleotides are TGTGCCAGCATCCCAGCGGGAGGGTCCTACGAGCAGTACTTC.

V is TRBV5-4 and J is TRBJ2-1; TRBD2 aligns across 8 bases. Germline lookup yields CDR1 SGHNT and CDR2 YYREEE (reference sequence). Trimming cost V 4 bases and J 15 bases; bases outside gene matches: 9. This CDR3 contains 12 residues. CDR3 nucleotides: TGTGCCAGCAGCCACCCGGGCGGGAGGTGGTTCTTC. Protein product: CASSHPGGRWFF.